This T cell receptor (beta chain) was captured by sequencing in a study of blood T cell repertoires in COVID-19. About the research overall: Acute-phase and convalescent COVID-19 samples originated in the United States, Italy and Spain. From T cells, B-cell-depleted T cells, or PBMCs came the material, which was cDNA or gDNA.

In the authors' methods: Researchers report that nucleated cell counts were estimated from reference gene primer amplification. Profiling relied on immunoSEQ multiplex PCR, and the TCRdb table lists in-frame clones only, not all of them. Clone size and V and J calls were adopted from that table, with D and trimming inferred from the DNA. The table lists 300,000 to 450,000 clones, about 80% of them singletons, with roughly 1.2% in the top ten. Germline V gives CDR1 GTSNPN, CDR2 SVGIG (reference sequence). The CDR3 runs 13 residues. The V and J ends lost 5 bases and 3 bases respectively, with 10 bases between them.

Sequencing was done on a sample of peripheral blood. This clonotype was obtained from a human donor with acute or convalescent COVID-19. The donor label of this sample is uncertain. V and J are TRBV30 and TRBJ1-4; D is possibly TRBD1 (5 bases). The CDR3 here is CAWSGPANEKLFF. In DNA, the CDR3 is TGTGCCTGGTCAGGGCCGGCTAATGAAAAACTGTTTTTT.